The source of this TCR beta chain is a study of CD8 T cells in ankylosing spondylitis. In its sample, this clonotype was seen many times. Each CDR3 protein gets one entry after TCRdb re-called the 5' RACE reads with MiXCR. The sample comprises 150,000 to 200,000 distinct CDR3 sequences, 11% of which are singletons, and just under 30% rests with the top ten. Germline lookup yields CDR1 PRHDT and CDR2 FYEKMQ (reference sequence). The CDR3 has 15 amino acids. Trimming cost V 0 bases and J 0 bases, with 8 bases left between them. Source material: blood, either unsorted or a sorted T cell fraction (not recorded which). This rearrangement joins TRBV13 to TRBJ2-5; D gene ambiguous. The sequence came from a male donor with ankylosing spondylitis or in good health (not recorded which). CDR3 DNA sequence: TGTGCCAGCAGCTTAGGGGTAGCAGACCAAGAGACCCAGTACTTC. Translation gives CASSLGVADQETQYF.